This T cell receptor (beta chain) originates from a study of spatial heterogeneity in lung cancer. Individual TCR cDNA molecules each bore their own unique molecular identifier. TCRdb analysed the 5' RACE reads with MiXCR anew, one entry per CDR3 protein. This repertoire shows a few thousand distinct CDR3 sequences, approximately 32% found once; its top ten account for more than 30%. Germline V lookup: CDR1 SEHNR, CDR2 FQNEAQ (reference sequence). The CDR3 is 13 amino acids. V shed 1 base and J shed 5 bases, with 6 bases lying between them. This clonotype occurred a few times. Antigen specificity is unknown. This beta chain is a stray read from a library made for alpha chains; its abundance is not meaningful. Time point given: sample taken at primary tumor resection. Unsorted tumor, nontumor lung tissue or cryopreserved PBMC supplied the whole RNA. Overall study results and limits: At tumor resection, ubiquitous expanded TCRs were detected in blood more often than later.

The sequence was collected from a female donor with early-stage non-small cell lung cancer. This chain connects TRBV7-9 to TRBJ2-1; D gene ambiguous. The source material was PBMCs, sampled at surgery. The CDR3 reads CASSLVADNEQFF. In DNA form, the CDR3 reads TGTGCCAGCAGCTTAGTGGCGGACAATGAGCAGTTCTTC.